These 23 T cell receptor beta chains were all obtained from the same sample, sequenced in a study of graft-versus-host responses after intestinal transplantation. For these TCRs, the target antigens are not known. Profiling relied on immunoSEQ multiplex PCR, and the TCRdb table lists in-frame clones only, not all of them. This sample carries over 80,000 clones, 91% of them seen once, and the ten largest clones take over 0.15%. Specimen: unstimulated CD4+ T cells sorted from spleen or lymph node cells, collected before transplant. These receptors were collected from a human donor who was the organ donor for an intestinal transplant.

The rearrangement links TRBV7-2 to TRBJ2-1, with TRBD2 identical over 9 bases. The V segment lost 5 bases and the J segment 5 bases; nucleotides outside the gene matches: 16. CDR1 is SGHTA and CDR2 is FQGNSA in the germline V gene. The CDR3 is 18 amino acids. CDR3 residues: CASSQRYPVRGGHNEQFF. The DNA for the CDR3 is TGTGCCAGCAGCCAACGATACCCTGTGCGGGGGGGTCACAATGAGCAGTTCTTC.

The sample holds a few counts of this clone. The chain combines TRBV28 with TRBJ1-1; no clear D gene. CDR3 length equals 13 residues. Deletions cut 3 bases from V and 4 bases from J, with 9 bases between. Germline-derived CDR1 and CDR2 are MDHEN and SYDVKM. The CDR3 protein is CASSLGSITEAFF. CDR3 DNA: TGTGCCAGCAGTTTGGGGAGCATCACTGAAGCTTTCTTT.

The rearrangement uses TRBV18 and TRBJ2-1; D is possibly TRBD1 (5 bases). The CDR3 has 12 amino acids. The germline V gene has CDR1 KGHSH and CDR2 LQKENI. Trimming took off 5 bases at V and 7 bases at J, with 9 bases between the two ends. In DNA, the CDR3 is TGTGCCAGCTCAGAAAGGGGTAATGAGCAGTTCTTC. Protein: CASSERGNEQFF.

The chain uses TRBV5-8 and TRBJ2-1; 9 bases agree with TRBD2. After removal of 0 bases from V and 8 bases from J, the junction contained 9 bases not matched to a gene. The CDR3 consists of 16 residues. From germline, CDR1 is SGHTS and CDR2 YDEGEE. CDR3 nucleotides: TGTGCCAGCAGCTTGGCATGGGGACTAGCTATCGATGAGCAGTTCTTC. Its protein is CASSLAWGLAIDEQFF.

This sequence joins TRBV4-2 and TRBJ1-2; tentative D call: TRBD1 (5 bases). Trimming pared 3 bases from V and 8 bases from J, leaving 19 bases between. Germline V gene lookup returns CDR1 LGHNA and CDR2 YNFKEQ. This CDR3 has 15 amino acids. CDR3 nucleotide sequence: TGTGCCAGCAGCCACCAACGGGGGGTAGGCTGGGGCTACACCTTC. Its protein product is CASSHQRGVGWGYTF.

In its sample, this clone was seen once. The rearrangement joins TRBV9 to TRBJ1-1; D might be TRBD1 (6 bases). The germline CDR1 and CDR2 sequences are SGDLS and YYNGEE. Trimming left V 4 bases short and J 2 bases short, with 18 bases between. The CDR3 sequence is 16 residues long. The CDR3 DNA is TGTGCCAGCAGCCTCCCGCGGGGGGGCCGTAACACTGAAGCTTTCTTT. It specifies CASSLPRGGRNTEAFF. Filled out from reference TRBV9 and TRBJ1-1, the complete variable domain reads DSGVTQTPKHLITATGQRVTLRCSPRSGDLSVYWYQQSLDQGLQFLIQYYNGEERAKGNILERFSAQQFPDLHSELNLSSLELGDSALYFCASSLPRGGRNTEAFFGQGTRLTVV.

The rearrangement uses TRBV30 and TRBJ1-1; 9 positions agree with TRBD1. Unmatched junction bases numbered 9, after V lost 2 bases and J lost 5 bases. CDR3 size: 15 residues. Germline CDR1 and CDR2: GTSNPN and SVGIG (reference sequence). This chain's CDR3 is CAWSNRGQGRTEAFF. The CDR3 nucleotides read TGTGCCTGGAGTAACAGGGGGCAGGGGAGGACTGAAGCTTTCTTT. Full variable domain (missing parts from reference TRBV30 and TRBJ1-1): SQTIHQWPATLVQPVGSPLSLECTVEGTSNPNLYWYRQAAGRGLQLLFYSVGIGQISSEVPQNLSASRPQDRQFILSSKKLLLSDSGFYLCAWSNRGQGRTEAFFGQGTRLTVV.

The chain carries TRBV7-2 and TRBJ2-7; D gene ambiguous. CDR1 and CDR2 (germline): SGHTA, FQGNSA. V was clipped by 1 base and J by 2 bases, with 15 bases between them. This CDR3 spans 16 amino acids. The CDR3 DNA is TGTGCCAGCAGCTTAGGCCGTCGCTACCTTACCTACGAGCAGTACTTC. Its translation: CASSLGRRYLTYEQYF. The full variable domain, with the rest looked up from reference TRBV7-2 and TRBJ2-7, is GAGVSQSPSNKVTEKGKDVELRCDPISGHTALYWYRQSLGQGLEFLIYFQGNSAPDKSGLPSDRFSAERTGGSVSTLTIQRTQQEDSAVYLCASSLGRRYLTYEQYFGPGTRLTVT.

V is TRBV7-2 and J is TRBJ1-2; TRBD1 matches at 9 bases. V dropped 4 bases and J dropped 4; count of bases not matched to a gene: 13. The CDR3 runs 17 residues. Germline V gives CDR1 SGHTA, CDR2 FQGNSA. CDR3 sequence reads: CASSSHLDRGDFYGYTF. The DNA of the CDR3 is TGTGCCAGCAGCTCTCACTTGGACAGGGGCGATTTCTATGGCTACACCTTC.

This clone was recorded a few times. The chain combines TRBV10-3 with TRBJ2-1; D remains ambiguous. Between the trimmed V and J ends, which lost 3 bases and 3 bases, there was a span of 9 bases. The germline V gene has CDR1 ENHRY and CDR2 SYGVKD. The CDR3 consists of 14 residues. The DNA for the CDR3 is TGTGCCATCAGTGATGGCAGGAACTACAATGAGCAGTTCTTC. Protein: CAISDGRNYNEQFF.

The CDR3 loop is CASSSSGGAPETKTQYF. As DNA, the CDR3 is TGTGCCAGCAGTTCGAGCGGGGGGGCCCCTGAGACGAAGACCCAGTACTTC. The chain couples TRBV13 to TRBJ2-5; TRBD2 aligns across 10 bases. Germline CDR1 reads PRHDT; CDR2 reads FYEKMQ (reference sequence). With V trimmed by 6 bases and J by 6 bases, 16 bases remained unmatched. The CDR3 runs 17 residues.

The rearrangement links TRBV6-5 to TRBJ1-5; 7 bases match TRBD1. CDR1 and CDR2 from the germline V gene are MNHEY and SVGAGI. The CDR3 covers 16 residues. The V gene end was trimmed by 1 base and the J gene end by 0 bases; junction bases not matched to a gene: 3. The CDR3 DNA reads as TGTGCCAGCAGTTACTATCCAGGGGGTAGCAATCAGCCCCAGCATTTT. Encoded protein: CASSYYPGGSNQPQHF.

The gene calls are TRBV7-2 and TRBJ1-2, with D possibly TRBD1 on 5 matching bases. CDR1 is SGHTA and CDR2 is FQGNSA in the germline V gene. V was cut by 1 base and J by 4 bases, with 16 bases left in between. This CDR3 comprises 16 residues. The CDR3 protein is CASSLGPLGASYGYTF. DNA of the CDR3: TGTGCCAGCAGCTTAGGGCCCCTTGGGGCGAGCTATGGCTACACCTTC.

The chain links TRBV4-2 to TRBJ2-1; D perhaps matches TRBD2 (7 bases). Trimming took 2 bases from V and 8 from J, leaving 16 bases between them. Germline CDR1 reads LGHNA; CDR2 reads YNFKEQ. This CDR3 spans 15 amino acids. The CDR3 DNA is TGTGCCAGCAGCCAAAGCTACGAGGGGGGGGATGAGCAGTTCTTC. It yields the protein CASSQSYEGGDEQFF.

This sequence joins TRBV4-1 and TRBJ2-5; 13 nucleotides align to TRBD2. J was trimmed by 5 bases and V by 3 bases; bases with no gene match: 6. Germline CDR1 MGHRA, CDR2 YSYEKL. The CDR3 runs 16 residues. The CDR3 reads CASSQTLTSGGETQYF. DNA for the CDR3: TGCGCCAGCAGCCAGACACTGACTAGCGGGGGGGAGACCCAGTACTTC.

The chain links TRBV2 to TRBJ2-5; maybe TRBD2 (5 bases). The last part of the DNA fits TRBJ2-7 better; the J call may be wrong. Per germline, CDR1 SNHLY and CDR2 FYNNEI. The CDR3 covers 13 residues. Written as DNA, the CDR3 is TGTGCCAGCTTAGGAGGACTCCGCTACGAGCAGTACTTC. Translated: CASLGGLRYEQYF.

The CDR3 spells CASSSPNPGKDQPQHF. Here the CDR3 DNA reads TGTGCCAGCAGCTCACCCAACCCGGGGAAGGATCAGCCCCAGCATTTT. The chain has TRBV7-2 and TRBJ1-5; no firm D call. The CDR3 length is 16 residues. Germline V gives CDR1 SGHTA, CDR2 FQGNSA. The ends were cut back, 4 bases at V and 5 bases at J, with 18 bases in the middle.

The V gene is TRBV7-3, the J gene TRBJ2-1, with 7 bases aligning to TRBD2. J was trimmed by 3 bases and V by 6 bases; bases with no gene match: 5. The CDR3 is made up of 14 amino acids. CDR1 and CDR2 (germline): SGHTA, FQGTGA. The CDR3 sequence: CASRSGLVYNEQFF. Here the CDR3 DNA reads TGTGCCAGCAGGTCCGGACTAGTCTACAATGAGCAGTTCTTC.

This clone occurred a few times. The chain uses TRBV5-8 and TRBJ1-4; 7 bases map to TRBD1. The CDR3 contains 14 residues. Per the germline V gene, CDR1 is SGHTS and CDR2 is YDEGEE. With 5 bases clipped from V and 7 bases from J, the junction kept 8 bases outside the gene matches. Written as DNA, the CDR3 is TGTGCCAGCAGACCCCTCCCAGGGGGTGAAAAACTGTTTTTT. Protein product: CASRPLPGGEKLFF.

This chain uses TRBV28 with TRBJ1-1; D gene uncertain. Trimming left V 6 bases short and J 11 bases short, with 16 bases between. The CDR3 extends over 12 amino acids. Germline assignment: CDR1 MDHEN and CDR2 SYDVKM. In nucleotides, the CDR3 is TGTGCCAGCAGCCTCGGGAGAGGGATCGCTTTCTTT. It is translated as CASSLGRGIAFF. Combining the CDR3 with reference TRBV28 and TRBJ1-1 gives the whole variable domain DVKVTQSSRYLVKRTGEKVFLECVQDMDHENMFWYRQDPGLGLRLIYFSYDVKMKEKGDIPEGYSVSREKKERFSLILESASTNQTSMYLCASSLGRGIAFFGQGTRLTVV.

This clone occurred once. This chain uses TRBV7-9 with TRBJ2-7; TRBD1 aligns across 7 bases. J gave up 0 bases and V 1 base, and 0 bases lay outside the gene matches. Germline V gives CDR1 SEHNR, CDR2 FQNEAQ (reference sequence). CDR3 length: 14 amino acids. CDR3 DNA: TGTGCCAGCAGCTTAGGGGACAGCTCCTACGAGCAGTACTTC. Translating gives CASSLGDSSYEQYF. Full variable domain (missing parts from reference TRBV7-9 and TRBJ2-7): DTGVSQNPRHKITKRGQNVTFRCDPISEHNRLYWYRQTLGQGPEFLTYFQNEAQLEKSRLLSDRFSAERPKGSFSTLEIQRTEQGDSAMYLCASSLGDSSYEQYFGPGTRLTVT.

The V gene is TRBV9, the J gene TRBJ2-2, with TRBD2 matching over 8 bases. With V trimmed by 0 bases and J by 6 bases, 7 bases remained unmatched. Germline CDR1 SGDLS, CDR2 YYNGEE. The CDR3 runs to 16 residues. For the CDR3, the DNA is TGTGCCAGCAGCGTAGTTTCGCGGGGGGTCGCCGGGGAGCTGTTTTTT. Its protein is CASSVVSRGVAGELFF. Filled out from reference TRBV9 and TRBJ2-2, the complete variable domain reads DSGVTQTPKHLITATGQRVTLRCSPRSGDLSVYWYQQSLDQGLQFLIQYYNGEERAKGNILERFSAQQFPDLHSELNLSSLELGDSALYFCASSVVSRGVAGELFFGEGSRLTVL.

The chain employs TRBV7-8 and TRBJ1-2, with D possibly TRBD1 on 6 matching bases. The CDR3 length is 14 residues. CDR1 is SGHVS, CDR2 FQNEAQ, per germline. Trimming cost V 5 bases and J 2 bases, with 12 bases left between them. CDR3 amino acids: CASSLGQLNYGYTF. DNA for the CDR3: TGTGCCAGCAGCCTGGGACAACTGAACTATGGCTACACCTTC.